These 20 T cell receptor beta chains were all obtained from the same sample, sequenced in a study of breast tumors, draining lymph nodes, adjacent tissues. Breast cancer patients provided tissue from their axillary draining lymph nodes. TCRdb redid the calling of the multiplex PCR reads with MiXCR, one entry per CDR3 protein. The sample lists 130,000 or so distinct CDR3 sequences, around 22% seen once, with roughly 2.7% in the top ten. What was sequenced was axillary lymph node tissue. The origin of the receptors is a female donor with breast cancer. Some clones in this sample may be carry-over from other donors' samples.

This clonotype was counted many times. In DNA form, the CDR3 reads TGTGCCAGCAGCTTAGATGCGGGTAACACCGGGGAGCTGTTTTTT. Its protein product is CASSLDAGNTGELFF. V usage is TRBV7-9 and J usage is TRBJ2-2, with D maybe TRBD2 (5 bases). Trimming left V 1 base short and J 2 bases short, with 8 bases between. Germline lookup yields CDR1 SEHNR and CDR2 FQNEAQ (reference sequence). The CDR3 sequence is 15 residues long.

The sample holds many counts of this clonotype. The chain joins TRBV19 to TRBJ2-3, with 8 bases that match TRBD2. The CDR3 spans 14 residues. Germline V gene data show CDR1 as LNHDA and CDR2 as SQIVND (reference sequence). Trimming took 5 bases from V and 5 from J; bases not matched to a gene: 6. CDR3 coding DNA: TGTGCCAGTAGTTCCGGGACTAGGAAAGATACGCAGTATTTT. Its protein product is CASSSGTRKDTQYF.

This clonotype was counted a few times. This chain links TRBV28 with TRBJ2-1; 9 bases align to TRBD2. Germline CDR1 is MDHEN and CDR2 is SYDVKM. This CDR3 contains 16 residues. The V segment lost 6 bases and the J segment 0 bases; nucleotides outside the gene matches: 6. CDR3 loop: CASRDSGSGSYNEQFF. DNA of the CDR3: TGTGCCAGCAGGGATAGCGGGAGCGGCTCCTACAATGAGCAGTTCTTC.

This clonotype was seen repeatedly, ten times or more. The V call is TRBV29-1, the J call TRBJ2-3; 13 bases are shared with TRBD2. Losses at the gene ends were 6 bases for V and 0 bases for J; bases not matched to a gene: 3. From germline, CDR1 is SQVTM and CDR2 ANQGSEA. CDR3 length equals 15 residues. CDR3: CSVGLAGASTDTQYF. The CDR3 region has the DNA TGCAGCGTCGGACTAGCGGGAGCTAGCACAGATACGCAGTATTTT.

The V gene is TRBV3-1, the J gene TRBJ2-3; 9 bases are a match to TRBD1. The CDR3 is 21 residues long. Germline V gene lookup returns CDR1 LGHDT and CDR2 YNNKEL (reference sequence). Trimming cost V 2 bases and J 0 bases; bases outside gene matches: 18. CDR3 amino acids: CASSQSSLTGGIWRSTDTQYF. The CDR3 bases are TGTGCCAGCAGCCAATCCTCGCTGACAGGGGGGATTTGGCGGAGCACAGATACGCAGTATTTT.

V gene TRBV5-5 combines with J gene TRBJ2-3; D may be TRBD2 (7 bases). This CDR3 has 15 residues. CDR1 and CDR2 (germline): SGHKS, YYEKEE (reference sequence). The V gene lost 2 bases and the J gene lost 3 bases, with 13 bases spanning the gap. The CDR3 DNA reads TGTGCCAGCAGCTTATCCAGGGGAGGGACAGATACGCAGTATTTT. Translated: CASSLSRGGTDTQYF.

This clonotype was seen ten or more times. The CDR3 DNA follows: TGTGCCAGCAGCCTGATACAGGGGGCAATAGGCGGCTACACCTTC. Translated, it gives CASSLIQGAIGGYTF. The V and J genes are TRBV7-9 and TRBJ1-2; 9 nucleotides match TRBD1. Germline V CDR1 and CDR2: SEHNR, FQNEAQ (reference sequence). The CDR3 loop spans 15 amino acids. After removal of 5 bases from V and 8 bases from J, the junction contained 12 bases not matched to a gene. Filled out from reference TRBV7-9 and TRBJ1-2, the complete variable domain reads DTGVSQNPRHKITKRGQNVTFRCDPISEHNRLYWYRQTLGQGPEFLTYFQNEAQLEKSRLLSDRFSAERPKGSFSTLEIQRTEQGDSAMYLCASSLIQGAIGGYTFGSGTRLTVV.

As concerns this clonotype: One base away lies a much larger clone, so this may be a sequencing read error. The rearrangement uses TRBV15 and TRBJ2-1; 7 nucleotides line up with TRBD1. CDR1 and CDR2 (germline): LNHNV, YYDKDF (reference sequence). CDR3 length equals 15 residues. The CDR3: CAASRRSGGPNEQFF. CDR3 coding DNA: TGTGCCGCCAGCCGGCGCTCAGGGGGACCCAATGAGCAGTTCTTC.

Many counts were recorded for this clonotype. This sequence joins TRBV6-2 or TRBV6-3 and TRBJ2-5; D call uncertain. This CDR3 has 12 residues. Trimming took 0 bases from V and 4 from J, leaving 3 bases between them. Germline V gene lookup returns CDR1 MNHEY and CDR2 SVGEGT. As DNA, the CDR3 is TGTGCCAGCAGTTACTCGACAGAGACCCAGTACTTC. Its translation is CASSYSTETQYF.

This clonotype was found many times. The rearrangement joins TRBV12-5 to TRBJ2-5, with D uncertain. This CDR3 region has 13 residues. The V gene lost 6 bases and the J gene lost 2 bases, with 10 bases spanning the gap. Germline lookup yields CDR1 LGHNT and CDR2 FRNRAP. The CDR3 nucleotides are TGTGCTAGTGGCCCTGGGCGACAAGAGACCCAGTACTTC. Residues: CASGPGRQETQYF.

This clonotype was observed at least ten times. This rearrangement joins TRBV10-3 to TRBJ2-7; TRBD1 agrees at 7 bases. The CDR3 has 12 residues. Germline V lookup: CDR1 ENHRY, CDR2 SYGVKD. V dropped 11 bases and J dropped 1; count of bases not matched to a gene: 5. The DNA for the CDR3 is TGTGCCTCAGGGGACAGTTCCTACGAGCAGTACTTC. Translated: CASGDSSYEQYF.

This clonotype was counted only a few times. The rearrangement links TRBV19 to TRBJ2-1, with a possible D match to TRBD1 (6 bases). The CDR3 length is 14 residues. V was cut by 4 bases and J by 4 bases, with 11 bases left in between. Per the germline V gene, CDR1 is LNHDA and CDR2 is SQIVND (reference sequence). The CDR3 is CASSTGTKYNEQFF. The CDR3 DNA is TGTGCCAGTAGTACCGGGACAAAATACAATGAGCAGTTCTTC.

This sequence joins TRBV6-1 and TRBJ2-2; D tentatively fits TRBD1 or TRBD2 (5 bases each). Looked up from germline, CDR1 is MNHNS and CDR2 is SASEGT. The germline V and J ends were trimmed by 5 bases and 5 bases, with 15 bases remaining between them. This CDR3 has 15 amino acids. CDR3 in amino acids: CASSSSGASTGELFF. CDR3 bases: TGTGCCAGCAGTTCCTCCGGGGCTAGTACCGGGGAGCTGTTTTTT.

Comment on this clonotype: It may be a read error: a sequence one base away is much more abundant. Lacking the conserved final phenylalanine or tryptophan, this CDR3 likely reflects a read error. J is TRBJ2-1 and V is TRBV7-6; 7 bases align to TRBD1. This CDR3 region has 15 residues. J lost 2 bases, V lost 2 bases, and 3 bases had no gene match. CDR1 is SGHVS and CDR2 is FNYEAQ in the germline V gene. The chain's CDR3 is CASSLRTGTYNEQFS. CDR3 bases: TGTGCCAGCAGCTTAAGGACAGGCACCTACAATGAGCAGTTCTCC.

A remark on this clonotype: Just one base apart from a much larger clone, this may be a read error. The V gene is TRBV3-1, the J gene TRBJ1-3; D may be TRBD1 (5 bases). Germline CDR1 and CDR2: LGHDT and YNNKEL (reference sequence). V was pared by 3 bases and J by 11 bases, with 20 bases between. There are 15 residues in the CDR3. CDR3 in DNA: TGTGCCAGCAGCCAGGGCCCGGGACTGGAGGCGGCCATATATTTT. It specifies CASSQGPGLEAAIYF. Using reference TRBV3-1 and TRBJ1-3 for the parts outside the CDR3, the full variable domain is DTAVSQTPKYLVTQMGNDKSIKCEQNLGHDTMYWYKQDSKKFLKIMFSYNNKELIINETVPNRFSPKSPDKAHLNLHINSLELGDSAVYFCASSQGPGLEAAIYFGEGSWLTVV.

This clonotype was seen at least ten times. The chain employs TRBV7-9 and TRBJ2-5, with D perhaps TRBD2 (5 bases). CDR1 and CDR2 from the germline V gene are SEHNR and FQNEAQ (reference sequence). The CDR3 totals 15 residues. Trimming shortened V by 2 bases and J by 7 bases, and 17 bases separated the two germline ends. CDR3 region: CASSLKEGVVGTQYF. CDR3 sequence (DNA): TGTGCCAGCAGCTTAAAAGAGGGAGTTGTGGGGACCCAGTACTTC.

The rearrangement joins TRBV27 to TRBJ2-3, with 8 bases matching TRBD1. CDR3 length: 16 amino acids. V gave up 1 base and J gave up 1 base; unmatched junction bases: 4. CDR1 is MNHEY, CDR2 SMNVEV, per germline (reference sequence). CDR3 DNA: TGTGCCAGCAGTTTATTCGGACAGGGCGGCACAGATACGCAGTATTTT. As protein: CASSLFGQGGTDTQYF.

This clonotype has at least ten counts. V and J are TRBV18 and TRBJ2-5, with 9 positions matching TRBD1. V shed 3 bases and J 5 bases; nucleotides not matched to a gene: 4. The V gene's germline CDR1 is KGHSH and CDR2 LQKENI. The CDR3 runs to 14 residues. The CDR3: CASSPYDRGETQYF. For the CDR3, the DNA is TGTGCCAGCTCACCTTACGACAGGGGGGAGACCCAGTACTTC. Combining the CDR3 with reference TRBV18 and TRBJ2-5 gives the whole variable domain NAGVMQNPRHLVRRRGQEARLRCSPMKGHSHVYWYRQLPEEGLKFMVYLQKENIIDESGMPKERFSAEFPKEGPSILRIQQVVRGDSAAYFCASSPYDRGETQYFGPGTRLLVL.

This rearrangement joins TRBV28 to TRBJ1-6; tentative D call: TRBD1 (6 bases). CDR1 and CDR2 from the germline V gene are MDHEN and SYDVKM. Trimming left V 8 bases short and J 18 bases short, with 17 bases between. This CDR3 contains 11 residues. CDR3 protein: CASGPGTWPHF. The CDR3 coding sequence is TGTGCCAGCGGACCCGGGACATGGCCCCACTTT.

This clonotype was found many times. The rearrangement joins TRBV7-9 to TRBJ1-3, with 7 bases matching TRBD1. The CDR3 totals 17 residues. The V and J ends lost 5 bases and 1 base, in that order; junction bases with no gene match: 11. Germline V gives CDR1 SEHNR, CDR2 FQNEAQ (reference sequence). CDR3 bases: TGTGCCAGCAGCGTTAACTCTGCAGGGGGGTCTGGAAACACCATATATTTT. This codes for CASSVNSAGGSGNTIYF.